The clone carrying this T cell receptor (beta chain) has a handful of counts. The antigen remains unidentified. The sample is drawn from a study of T cells after yellow fever vaccination. Template-switching 5'RACE yielded the TCR cDNA; a universal primer site and UMIs were added in the process. A single record per CDR3 protein comes from TCRdb applying MiXCR to the 5' RACE reads. Here the sample spans about 340,000 distinct CDR3 sequences, 8.7% being singletons. Study-wide findings and caveats: Most primary-vaccination clones reappeared after the booster (approximately 95% CD4, roughly 88% CD8). Clonotype sharing between CD4 and CD8 compartments was small. FACS-sorted repertoires could contain abundant clonotypes contaminating from the bulk population.

The trim removed 6 bases at V and 4 bases at J, leaving 9 bases unmatched. Looked up from germline, CDR1 is KGHSH and CDR2 is LQKENI. This CDR3 has 15 amino acids. The specimen comprised PBMCs, sampled on the day of the first yellow fever vaccination. The TCR was taken from a man between 18 and 35 years old who received the YFV17D yellow fever vaccine. The chain uses TRBV18 and TRBJ2-1, with 7 bases that match TRBD1. CDR3 in amino acids: CASSLRDSPYNEQFF. DNA of the CDR3: TGTGCCAGCTCCCTCCGGGACAGTCCTTACAATGAGCAGTTCTTC.